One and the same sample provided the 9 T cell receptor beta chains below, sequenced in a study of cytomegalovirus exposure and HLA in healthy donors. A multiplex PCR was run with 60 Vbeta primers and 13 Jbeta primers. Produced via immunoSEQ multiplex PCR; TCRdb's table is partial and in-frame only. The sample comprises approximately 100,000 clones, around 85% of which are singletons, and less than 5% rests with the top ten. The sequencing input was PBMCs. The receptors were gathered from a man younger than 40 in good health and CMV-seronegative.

The CDR3 sequence: CATKFQDRSSEQYF. CDR3 DNA: TGTGCCACCAAATTCCAGGACAGGTCAAGCGAGCAGTACTTC. V gene TRBV10-3 combines with J gene TRBJ2-7, with 7 bases matching TRBD1. There are 14 residues in the CDR3. The ends lost 10 bases at V and 6 bases at J; junction bases unmatched: 15. CDR1 ENHRY and CDR2 SYGVKD come from the germline V gene.

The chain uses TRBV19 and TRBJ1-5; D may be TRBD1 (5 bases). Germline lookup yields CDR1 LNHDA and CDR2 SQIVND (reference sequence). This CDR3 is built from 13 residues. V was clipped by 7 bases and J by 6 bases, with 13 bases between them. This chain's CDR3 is CASTQGIGQPQHF. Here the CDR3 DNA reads TGTGCCAGTACCCAGGGAATTGGTCAGCCCCAGCATTTT.

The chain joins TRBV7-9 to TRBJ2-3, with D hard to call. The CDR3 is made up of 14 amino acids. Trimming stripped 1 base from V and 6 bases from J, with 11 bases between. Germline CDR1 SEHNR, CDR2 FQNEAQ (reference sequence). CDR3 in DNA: TGTGCCAGCAGCTTAGTAGCCAGAGCGGATACGCAGTATTTT. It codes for CASSLVARADTQYF.

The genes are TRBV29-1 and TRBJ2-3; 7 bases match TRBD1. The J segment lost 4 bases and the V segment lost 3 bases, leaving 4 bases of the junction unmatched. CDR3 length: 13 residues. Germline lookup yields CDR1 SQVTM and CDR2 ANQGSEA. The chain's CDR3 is CSVEDRSADTQYF. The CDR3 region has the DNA TGCAGCGTTGAGGACAGGAGTGCAGATACGCAGTATTTT.

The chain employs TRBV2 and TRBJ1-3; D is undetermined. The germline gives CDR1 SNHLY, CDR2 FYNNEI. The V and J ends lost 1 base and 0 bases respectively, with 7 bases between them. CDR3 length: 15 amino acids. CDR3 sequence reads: CASSEGPRSGNTIYF. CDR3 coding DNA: TGTGCCAGCAGTGAAGGGCCCCGCTCTGGAAACACCATATATTTT. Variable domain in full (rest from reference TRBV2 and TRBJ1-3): EPEVTQTPSHQVTQMGQEVILRCVPISNHLYFYWYRQILGQKVEFLVSFYNNEISEKSEIFDDQFSVERPDGSNFTLKIRSTKLEDSAMYFCASSEGPRSGNTIYFGEGSWLTVV.

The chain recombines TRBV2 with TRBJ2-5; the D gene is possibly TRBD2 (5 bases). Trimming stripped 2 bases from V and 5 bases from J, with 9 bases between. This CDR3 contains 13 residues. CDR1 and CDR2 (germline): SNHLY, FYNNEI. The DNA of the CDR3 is TGTGCCAGCAGTGAACCGAGAGGGGAGACCCAGTACTTC. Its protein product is CASSEPRGETQYF.

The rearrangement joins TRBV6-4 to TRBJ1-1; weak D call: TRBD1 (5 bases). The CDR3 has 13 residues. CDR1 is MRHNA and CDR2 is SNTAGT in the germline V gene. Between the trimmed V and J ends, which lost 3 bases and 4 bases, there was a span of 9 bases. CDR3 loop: CASSETGSTEAFF. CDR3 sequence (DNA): TGTGCCAGCAGTGAAACAGGCAGCACTGAAGCTTTCTTT.

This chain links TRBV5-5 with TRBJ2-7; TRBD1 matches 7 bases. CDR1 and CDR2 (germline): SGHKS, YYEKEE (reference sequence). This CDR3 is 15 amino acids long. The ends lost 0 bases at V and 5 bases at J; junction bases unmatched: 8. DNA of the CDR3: TGTGCCAGCAGCTTGGTTCTCAGGGGGTCGGACGAGCAGTACTTC. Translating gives CASSLVLRGSDEQYF.

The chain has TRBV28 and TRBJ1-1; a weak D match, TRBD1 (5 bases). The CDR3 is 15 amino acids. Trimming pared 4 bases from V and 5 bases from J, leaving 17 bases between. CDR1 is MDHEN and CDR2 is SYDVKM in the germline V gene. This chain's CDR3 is CASSSAGTSVTEAFF. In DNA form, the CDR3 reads TGTGCCAGCAGTTCGGCCGGGACTTCGGTAACTGAAGCTTTCTTT. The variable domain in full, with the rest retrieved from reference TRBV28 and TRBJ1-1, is DVKVTQSSRYLVKRTGEKVFLECVQDMDHENMFWYRQDPGLGLRLIYFSYDVKMKEKGDIPEGYSVSREKKERFSLILESASTNQTSMYLCASSSAGTSVTEAFFGQGTRLTVV.